This is a list of T cell receptor beta chains from one sample in a study of blood T cell repertoires in COVID-19. The method was immunoSEQ multiplex PCR; TCRdb's version includes in-frame clones alone and lacks a portion of them. This sample has about 210,000 clones; around 91% occur once, and the top ten carry 4% to 5.5%. Sequenced material: peripheral blood. The receptor set was obtained from a woman aged 40 to 50 with acute or convalescent COVID-19. CDR3s include the opening cysteine and the closing phenylalanine or tryptophan. Each record gives: J gene, V gene, D gene, CDR3 DNA, CDR3 protein. D genes are given only for firm matches.

j_gene: TRBJ1-1; v_gene: TRBV9; d_gene: .; CDR3nt: TGTGCCAGCAGCGCAACAGGGATGGGGGTGAACACTGAAGCTTTCTTT; CDR3aa: CASSATGMGVNTEAFF
j_gene: TRBJ1-4; v_gene: TRBV7-7; d_gene: .; CDR3nt: TGTGCCAGCAGCCCGGGGTTTATAATTAATGAAAAACTGTTTTTT; CDR3aa: CASSPGFIINEKLFF
j_gene: TRBJ1-2; v_gene: TRBV29-1; d_gene: .; CDR3nt: TGCAGCGTTGCGACAGACTACTATGGCTACACCTTC; CDR3aa: CSVATDYYGYTF
j_gene: TRBJ1-2; v_gene: TRBV24-1; d_gene: .; CDR3nt: TGTGCCACCAGTGACTCCGGACGGGGATTCTATGGCTACACCTTC; CDR3aa: CATSDSGRGFYGYTF
j_gene: TRBJ1-1; v_gene: TRBV11-2; d_gene: .; CDR3nt: TGTGCCAGCAGCTTATTTAGTGAGGGAGGAGCTTTCTTT; CDR3aa: CASSLFSEGGAFF
j_gene: TRBJ1-1; v_gene: TRBV4-1; d_gene: TRBD1; CDR3nt: TGCGCCAGCAGCCAAGTAGGCAGGGGGACTGAAGCTTTCTTT; CDR3aa: CASSQVGRGTEAFF
j_gene: TRBJ1-2; v_gene: TRBV5-1; d_gene: .; CDR3nt: TGCGCCAGCAGCGTACAGGGAAAACGGGGCTATGGCTACACCTTC; CDR3aa: CASSVQGKRGYGYTF
j_gene: TRBJ1-4; v_gene: TRBV7-8; d_gene: .; CDR3nt: TGTGCCAGCAGCTTAGACAGGGTCCGGGAAAAACTGTTTTTT; CDR3aa: CASSLDRVREKLFF
j_gene: TRBJ1-1; v_gene: TRBV19; d_gene: .; CDR3nt: TGTGCCAGTAGACTACACACTTACACTGAAGCTTTCTTT; CDR3aa: CASRLHTYTEAFF
j_gene: TRBJ1-5; v_gene: TRBV6-2/TRBV6-3; d_gene: .; CDR3nt: TGTGCCAGCAGTTACGGAGTTCGTCAGCCCCAGCATTTT; CDR3aa: CASSYGVRQPQHF
j_gene: TRBJ2-6; v_gene: TRBV7-8; d_gene: .; CDR3nt: TGTGCCAGTGACGGAGCGGGGGCCAACGTCCTGACTTTC; CDR3aa: CASDGAGANVLTF
j_gene: TRBJ1-1; v_gene: TRBV19; d_gene: TRBD1; CDR3nt: TGTGCCAGTAGTGCCCACAGGGGGGGCACTGAAGCTTTCTTT; CDR3aa: CASSAHRGGTEAFF
j_gene: TRBJ1-1; v_gene: TRBV19; d_gene: .; CDR3nt: TGTGCCAGTAGTATTAGGGCAGGGGAAAGGGAAGCTTTCTTT; CDR3aa: CASSIRAGEREAFF